The T cell receptor beta chain described here comes from a study of shared clonotypes between healthy human individuals. Study-wide context: Used for every donor were three CD4 naive, three CD4 memory, two CD8 naive and one CD8 memory plate.

Libraries were prepared by immunoSEQ multiplex PCR; TCRdb keeps only in-frame clonotypes and omits some of them. The data contain about 2 million clones, approximately 94% of them singletons. This CDR3 has 15 amino acids. Trimming removed 4 bases at V and 2 bases at J, with 16 bases between. CDR1 and CDR2 (germline): SGHRS, YFSETQ. A word on this clone: Its target is not known.

Study-wide findings and caveats: Estimated richness values were generally larger in naive subsets than in memory subsets.

The naive CD8 subset, CD45RO-negative cells positively selected for CCR7, excluded terminally differentiated effector memory CD45RA+ cells. Donors were healthy HIV-negative adults without recent acute infections or vaccinations. All participating donors were Caucasian adults from Nashville, Tennessee. This receptor was taken from a man younger than 35 in good health. The sample comprised naive CD8+ T cells sorted from blood. This rearrangement joins TRBV5-1 to TRBJ2-7, with D unclear. CDR3 bases: TGCGCCAGCAGCCTGTGGATGGGCGAGACCTACGAGCAGTACTTC. This translates into CASSLWMGETYEQYF.